This T cell receptor (beta chain) comes out of a study of T cell repertoires in cytomegalovirus infection. TCRdb re-analysed the reads in MiXCR, keeping a single row per CDR3 protein. The data hold some 500,000 distinct CDR3 sequences, with more than 30% observed a single time. Study outcomes and limitations: Cumulative public TCR beta family frequency identified CMV carriers with the relevant HLA. Within the response measured ex vivo, HLA-C-restricted CMV-specific TCR beta clonotypes were dominant.

This clonotype has at least ten counts. Its antigen remains unidentified. The germline V gene has CDR1 SGHTA and CDR2 FQGNSA. This CDR3 has 16 residues. Deletions cut 1 base from V and 5 bases from J, with 16 bases between. J is TRBJ2-3 and V is TRBV7-2, with D possibly TRBD2 on 5 matching bases. This receptor was identified in a human donor in good health (CMV status not recorded). Some clones in this sample may be carry-over from other donors' samples. The sequencing here drew on cultured PBMCs, taken from culture after CMV antigen stimulation. The CDR3 loop reads CASSLVASGVGDTQYF. CDR3 in DNA: TGTGCCAGCAGCTTAGTGGCAAGCGGCGTTGGAGATACGCAGTATTTT.